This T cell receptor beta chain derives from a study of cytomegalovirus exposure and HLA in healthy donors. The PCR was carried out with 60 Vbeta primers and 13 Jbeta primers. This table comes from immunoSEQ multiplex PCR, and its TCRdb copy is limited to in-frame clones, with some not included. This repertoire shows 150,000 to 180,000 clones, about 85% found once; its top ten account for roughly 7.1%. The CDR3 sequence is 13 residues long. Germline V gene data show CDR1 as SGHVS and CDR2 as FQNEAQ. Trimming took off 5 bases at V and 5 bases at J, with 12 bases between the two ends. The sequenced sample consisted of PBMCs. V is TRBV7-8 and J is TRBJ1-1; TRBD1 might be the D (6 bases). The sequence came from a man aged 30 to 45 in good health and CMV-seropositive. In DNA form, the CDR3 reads TGTGCCAGCAGCCGAAACAGGGATACTGAAGCTTTCTTT. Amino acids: CASSRNRDTEAFF.